Listed below are T cell receptor beta chains from one sample, sequenced in a study of blood T cell repertoires in COVID-19. Profiled with immunoSEQ multiplex PCR; TCRdb holds only in-frame clones, not every one. The repertoire holds 150,000 to 200,000 clones, with approximately 80% as singletons. Sequencing used PBMCs or T cells enriched from blood (not recorded which). The receptors originated from a man aged 45-65 years who had recovered from COVID-19. Both conserved end residues are part of each CDR3. The order of the fields is J gene, clone size, D gene, V gene, CDR3 length, CDR3 DNA, CDR3 protein. The D gene is left open where the match is weak. The size entry is marked missing in some rows and otherwise reads once, few, many or a size class.

J: TRBJ2-3; size: .; D: TRBD2; V: TRBV18; length: 16; DNA: TGTGCCAGCTCACCACCGACTAGCGGGGGAACGAATACGCAGTATTTT; CDR3: CASSPPTSGGTNTQYF
J: TRBJ2-7; size: few; D: .; V: TRBV5-1; length: 14; DNA: TGCGCCAGCAGCTTGGAGACTGTTTCCTACGAGCAGTACTTC; CDR3: CASSLETVSYEQYF
J: TRBJ2-2; size: .; D: .; V: TRBV29-1; length: 11; DNA: TGCAGCGGTCTACAGTCCGGGGAGCTGTTTTTT; CDR3: CSGLQSGELFF
J: TRBJ2-3; size: .; D: .; V: TRBV24-1; length: 16; DNA: TGTGCCACCAGTGATTTTTTCGGGGGAGGCACAGATACGCAGTATTTT; CDR3: CATSDFFGGGTDTQYF
J: TRBJ2-7; size: few; D: .; V: TRBV5-5; length: 17; DNA: TGTGCCAGGCACCGTCCCACAGGGGCTGGGGGGAGCGACGAGCAGTACTTC; CDR3: CARHRPTGAGGSDEQYF
J: TRBJ2-7; size: .; D: TRBD2; V: TRBV3-1/TRBV3-2; length: 15; DNA: TGTGCCAGCAGCCAAGATGGACTAGCGGACTACGAGCAGTACTTC; CDR3: CASSQDGLADYEQYF
J: TRBJ1-6; size: .; D: .; V: TRBV4-1; length: 18; DNA: TGCGCCAGCAGCCCAACACTGACGGGGGGCTTCCGGAATTCACCCCTCCACTTT; CDR3: CASSPTLTGGFRNSPLHF
J: TRBJ2-2; size: .; D: TRBD1; V: TRBV19; length: 13; DNA: TGTGCCAGTATGGGACAGGGGGCAGTGGGGCTGTTTTTT; CDR3: CASMGQGAVGLFF
J: TRBJ1-1; size: .; D: TRBD1; V: TRBV7-9; length: 15; DNA: TGTGCCAGCAGCTTAGCTCAGGGGGCAAGCTCTGAAGCTTTCTTT; CDR3: CASSLAQGASSEAFF
J: TRBJ1-2; size: .; D: TRBD1; V: TRBV25-1; length: 14; DNA: TGTGCCAGCAGTGAAGGACAGGGGTACTATGGCTACACCTTC; CDR3: CASSEGQGYYGYTF
J: TRBJ2-4; size: once; D: TRBD2; V: TRBV7-3; length: 19; DNA: TGTGCCAGCAGCTTAATTGCCCGGGGACTAGCGGGAGTGGGGCACATTCAGTACTTC; CDR3: CASSLIARGLAGVGHIQYF
J: TRBJ2-7; size: .; D: .; V: TRBV6-5; length: 15; DNA: TGTGCCAGCAGTGACTCTTGGGAGCGCGGCTACGAGCAGTACTTC; CDR3: CASSDSWERGYEQYF
J: TRBJ1-3; size: .; D: TRBD1; V: TRBV5-6; length: 16; DNA: TGTGCCAGCAACCACAGGGGCCGGGGTCCGGGAAACACCATATATTTT; CDR3: CASNHRGRGPGNTIYF
J: TRBJ2-1; size: .; D: .; V: TRBV5-1; length: 14; DNA: TGCGCCAGCAGCTTGGGGACGGGAATCAATGAGCAGTTCTTC; CDR3: CASSLGTGINEQFF
J: TRBJ2-2; size: .; D: TRBD1; V: TRBV16; length: 14; DNA: TGTGCCAGCAGCCAATTGACAGGGGACGGGGAGCTGTTTTTT; CDR3: CASSQLTGDGELFF
J: TRBJ1-1; size: .; D: TRBD1; V: TRBV19; length: 15; DNA: TGTGCCAGTAGATCCTGGACAGGCCCGAACACTGAAGCTTTCTTT; CDR3: CASRSWTGPNTEAFF
J: TRBJ2-7; size: once; D: TRBD1; V: TRBV19; length: 14; DNA: TGTGCCAGTAGTCACCGGACAGGGGCGGACGAGCAGTACTTC; CDR3: CASSHRTGADEQYF
J: TRBJ2-5; size: .; D: .; V: TRBV9; length: 14; DNA: TGTGCCAGCAGCGTAGGGGCCCTTGAAAAGACCCAGTACTTC; CDR3: CASSVGALEKTQYF
J: TRBJ2-7; size: .; D: .; V: TRBV11-3; length: 14; DNA: TGTGCCAGCAGCTTTGGGACTGCAGCCTACGAGCAGTACTTC; CDR3: CASSFGTAAYEQYF
J: TRBJ2-3; size: .; D: .; V: TRBV12-2; length: 14; DNA: TGTGCAAGTCGCGAGGACAGGGTGGGAGATACGCAGTATTTT; CDR3: CASREDRVGDTQYF
J: TRBJ2-3; size: .; D: .; V: TRBV18; length: 15; DNA: TGTGCCAGCTCACAATCCACCACCTCCGGGACAACCTTGTATTTT; CDR3: CASSQSTTSGTTLYF
J: TRBJ2-5; size: few; D: TRBD1; V: TRBV6-5; length: 16; DNA: TGTGCCAGCAGTTATTCAGGGGGCCTTTTTCAAGAGACCCAGTACTTC; CDR3: CASSYSGGLFQETQYF
J: TRBJ1-5; size: once; D: .; V: TRBV19; length: 15; DNA: TGTGCCAGCCGTAATCAGGGAAGAAGCAATCAGCCCCAGCATTTT; CDR3: CASRNQGRSNQPQHF
J: TRBJ2-3; size: .; D: .; V: TRBV7-2; length: 14; DNA: TGTGCCAGCAGCTTACGGACTATTACAGATACGCAGTATTTT; CDR3: CASSLRTITDTQYF
J: TRBJ1-6; size: .; D: .; V: TRBV10-1; length: 13; DNA: TGCGCCAGCAGTGCAGGGCCAGGTTCACCCCTCCACTTT; CDR3: CASSAGPGSPLHF
J: TRBJ1-1; size: .; D: .; V: TRBV7-8; length: 16; DNA: TGTGCCAGCAGTCGCGGTCCGGAAGGTATGAACACTGAAGCTTTCTTT; CDR3: CASSRGPEGMNTEAFF
J: TRBJ1-2; size: .; D: .; V: TRBV20-1; length: 14; DNA: TGCAGTGCTAGTAAGAGGGTAGATGACTATGGCTACACCTTC; CDR3: CSASKRVDDYGYTF
J: TRBJ2-5; size: once; D: TRBD2; V: TRBV14; length: 13; DNA: TGTGCCAGCAGCCGGGGACTAGGAGAGACCCAGTACTTC; CDR3: CASSRGLGETQYF
J: TRBJ1-2; size: .; D: TRBD1; V: TRBV19; length: 16; DNA: TGTGCCAGTAGTACGACGGGACAGGGGTCTAACTATGGCTACACCTTC; CDR3: CASSTTGQGSNYGYTF
J: TRBJ2-2; size: once; D: .; V: TRBV18; length: 17; DNA: TGTGCCAGCTCACCAATCCCGAACTATCTATTCACCGGGGAGCTGTTTTTT; CDR3: CASSPIPNYLFTGELFF
J: TRBJ2-2; size: once; D: TRBD2; V: TRBV9; length: 16; DNA: TGTGCCAGCAGCGTAAGACTAGCCGGGGGCACCGGGGAGCTGTTTTTT; CDR3: CASSVRLAGGTGELFF
J: TRBJ1-5; size: .; D: .; V: TRBV19; length: 15; DNA: TGTGCCAGTAGTATTACCGCTATCTACAATCAGCCCCAGCATTTT; CDR3: CASSITAIYNQPQHF
J: TRBJ2-1; size: .; D: TRBD2; V: TRBV7-6; length: 16; DNA: TGTGCCAGCAGCCTGGGGACTAGCGGGAGTAACAATGAGCAGTTCTTC; CDR3: CASSLGTSGSNNEQFF
J: TRBJ1-2; size: .; D: TRBD1; V: TRBV30; length: 13; DNA: TGTGCCTGGAGTATAGGGGGCGTATCTGGCTACACCTTC; CDR3: CAWSIGGVSGYTF
J: TRBJ2-1; size: .; D: TRBD2; V: TRBV19; length: 16; DNA: TGTGCCAGTAGTCCCCCGGGACTAGCGAACGACAATGAGCAGTTCTTC; CDR3: CASSPPGLANDNEQFF
J: TRBJ1-1; size: .; D: .; V: TRBV5-1; length: 13; DNA: TGCGCCAGCAGCTTTAAGGGGCCGGGTGAAGCTTTCTTT; CDR3: CASSFKGPGEAFF
J: TRBJ2-2; size: .; D: .; V: TRBV15; length: 16; DNA: TGTGCCACCAGCAGAGATACCGCGGAGAACACCGGGGAGCTGTTTTTT; CDR3: CATSRDTAENTGELFF
J: TRBJ2-3; size: .; D: TRBD2; V: TRBV7-8; length: 17; DNA: TGTGCCAGCAGCGTATTCGGACTAGCGGGGGGCACAGATACGCAGTATTTT; CDR3: CASSVFGLAGGTDTQYF
J: TRBJ2-1; size: .; D: TRBD2; V: TRBV28; length: 15; DNA: TGTGCCAGCAGTTTAGGTGGCGGGAGACAAAATGAGCAGTTCTTC; CDR3: CASSLGGGRQNEQFF
J: TRBJ2-2; size: once; D: TRBD2; V: TRBV27; length: 14; DNA: TGTGCCAGCAGTCCTTTAGCGGGCACCGGGGAGCTGTTTTTT; CDR3: CASSPLAGTGELFF
J: TRBJ1-6; size: .; D: TRBD1; V: TRBV5-1; length: 17; DNA: TGCGCCAGCCGAGGGACAGGCCGGGAATGGGATAATTCACCCCTCCACTTT; CDR3: CASRGTGREWDNSPLHF
J: TRBJ1-6; size: few; D: .; V: TRBV3-1/TRBV3-2; length: 15; DNA: TGTGCCAGCAGCCAATTTTCAGGGAACGAATCACCCCTCCACTTT; CDR3: CASSQFSGNESPLHF
J: TRBJ1-4; size: few; D: .; V: TRBV3-1/TRBV3-2; length: 14; DNA: TGTGCCAGCGCACAGGGTCGGTCTAATGAAAAACTGTTTTTT; CDR3: CASAQGRSNEKLFF
J: TRBJ2-1; size: .; D: .; V: TRBV9; length: 14; DNA: TGTGCCAGCAGCGTAGTCCGTAACACCCATGAGCAGTTCTTC; CDR3: CASSVVRNTHEQFF
J: TRBJ2-1; size: .; D: TRBD1; V: TRBV6-2/TRBV6-3; length: 17; DNA: TGTGCCAGCAGTTACTCCGACCGGGACAGGAACAGGGATGAGCAGTTCTTC; CDR3: CASSYSDRDRNRDEQFF
J: TRBJ2-4; size: .; D: TRBD1; V: TRBV15; length: 17; DNA: TGTGCCACCAGCAGGAAGCCCCGGACAGGCGGAACGGTCATTCAGTACTTC; CDR3: CATSRKPRTGGTVIQYF
J: TRBJ2-2; size: .; D: TRBD2; V: TRBV5-1; length: 15; DNA: TGCGCCAGCAGCCTAGCGGGAGGACTCACCGGGGAGCTGTTTTTT; CDR3: CASSLAGGLTGELFF
J: TRBJ1-4; size: .; D: .; V: TRBV11-1; length: 15; DNA: TGTGCCAGCAGCTTAGATCGGCAGGGAGGCGAAAAACTGTTTTTT; CDR3: CASSLDRQGGEKLFF
J: TRBJ2-5; size: medium-sized; D: TRBD1; V: TRBV2; length: 15; DNA: TGTGCCAGCAGAGAACAGGGGGCGCCTCGAGAGACCCAGTACTTC; CDR3: CASREQGAPRETQYF
J: TRBJ2-1; size: .; D: .; V: TRBV11-3; length: 14; DNA: TGTGCCAGCAGCTTAGACCCTAGTTACAATGAGCAGTTCTTC; CDR3: CASSLDPSYNEQFF
J: TRBJ2-7; size: few; D: TRBD1; V: TRBV18; length: 15; DNA: TGTGCCAGCTCACCGGATGGCAGGGGGTTCTACGAGCAGTACTTC; CDR3: CASSPDGRGFYEQYF
J: TRBJ1-2; size: .; D: .; V: TRBV27; length: 13; DNA: TGTGCCAGCAGCCAAGGGGGGGACTATGGCTACACCTTC; CDR3: CASSQGGDYGYTF
J: TRBJ2-5; size: .; D: .; V: TRBV3-1/TRBV3-2; length: 16; DNA: TGTGCCAGCAGCCTCCCCTTTGTGACAGTCCAAGAGACCCAGTACTTC; CDR3: CASSLPFVTVQETQYF
J: TRBJ2-7; size: .; D: TRBD1; V: TRBV29-1; length: 13; DNA: TGCAGCGTGGACAGGGGAAGCGCCTACGAGCAGTACTTC; CDR3: CSVDRGSAYEQYF
J: TRBJ2-5; size: .; D: TRBD2; V: TRBV6-2/TRBV6-3; length: 19; DNA: TGTGCCAGCAGTTACCCTCCTAGCGGGAGGGCCCAAAGCCGTCGCACCCAGTACTTC; CDR3: CASSYPPSGRAQSRRTQYF
J: TRBJ2-7; size: .; D: .; V: TRBV7-8; length: 13; DNA: TGTGCCAGCAGCTGGGACACTACCTACGAGCAGTACTTC; CDR3: CASSWDTTYEQYF
J: TRBJ2-5; size: .; D: TRBD2; V: TRBV18; length: 16; DNA: TGTGCCAGCTCACCACTGCGGGGGGCGGTACAAGAGACCCAGTACTTC; CDR3: CASSPLRGAVQETQYF
J: TRBJ2-1; size: .; D: TRBD2; V: TRBV11-2; length: 15; DNA: TGTGCCAGCAGCTACGGGACTAGCGGCAACAATGAGCAGTTCTTC; CDR3: CASSYGTSGNNEQFF
J: TRBJ2-1; size: .; D: .; V: TRBV28; length: 15; DNA: TGTGCCAGCAAGGAAAATGGCAGGGCCTACAATGAGCAGTTCTTC; CDR3: CASKENGRAYNEQFF